This T cell receptor (beta chain) was found in a study of technical replicates of blood from a handful of donors. V lost 2 bases and J lost 3; bases outside the gene matches: 5. The CDR3 is 16 residues long. Germline CDR1 reads MNHNS; CDR2 reads SASEGT. This table comes from immunoSEQ multiplex PCR, and its TCRdb copy is limited to in-frame clones, with some not included. The table records about 70,000 clones, just under 95% of them present only once. Sample: T cells isolated from PBMCs. The receptor's source is a human donor in good health. The V gene is TRBV6-1, the J gene TRBJ1-1; 11 nucleotides match TRBD1. As DNA, the CDR3 is TGTGCCAGCAGTGAAAGGACAGGGGGCTTTGACACTGAAGCTTTCTTT. This translates into CASSERTGGFDTEAFF.